This TCR beta chain was identified in a study of identical twins (dated by TCRdb to about 2016). For context, the study as a whole: TCR alpha and beta repertoires from monozygotic twins, unrelated adults of various ages and cord blood were deep-sequenced to test whether fetal clonotypes persist. Replicate twin experiments were performed at different times using different library preparation protocols to rule out contamination. Results and caveats for the whole study, not just this receptor: Abundant cord blood beta clonotypes carried fewer insertions; young adult naive repertoires showed a weaker similar trend, while memory repertoires showed none. Compared with coincidental sharing between unrelated individuals, out-of-frame TCR alpha sequences shared between twins showed an excess of sequences with low generation probability. Because the same donors could not be followed over many years, the conclusions depended on cross-sectional statistical analysis. Zero-insertion analyses could be partly confounded by invariant T cells such as MAIT and iNKT, although diverse VJ usage argued against such confounding for most clonotypes. In beta out-of-frame sequences, excess twin sharing was weaker, because having fewer shared sequences lowered the signal-to-noise ratio. Out-of-frame TCR alpha sharing in monozygotic twins was systematically underestimated by recombination models, whereas sharing between unrelated individuals was in agreement with the recombination models.

All donors were healthy Caucasians. Reading from cysteine to phenylalanine, the CDR3 counts 14 amino acids. The read is trimmed to its CDR3 DNA, 42 bases read in frame from base 1. From the germline V gene, CDR1 is SGHAT and CDR2 is FQNNGV. Trimming accounts for 3 bases at V and 12 bases at J, while the number of junction bases matched to no gene is 10. This clonotype was observed a few times. Its binding antigen is unknown. No qualities accompany the bases; no much larger clone lies one base away. The library was built by means of 5' RACE. The sequencer was an Illumina HiSeq 2000. A universal primer binding site was introduced by template switching, and a unique molecular identifier was present in the final cDNA, enabling accurate counting of TCR cDNA molecules. Specific primers in the conserved constant-segment region were used to synthesize first-strand cDNA for the TCR alpha and beta chains. To control for contamination, each cDNA library was double barcoded with a SMART-Mk sample barcode plus Illumina barcodes. TruSeq adapter sequences along with Illumina sample barcodes were introduced in two successive PCR steps. TCR alpha and beta cDNA libraries were sequenced on the Illumina HiSeq platform with custom primers. The paper's processing steps were these. MiGEC was used to process raw reads and extract unique molecular identifiers, and MiXCR was used to find CDR3 positions. For each individual, recombination models were inferred using an EM algorithm with the repgenHMM and IGoR tools. Shared clonotype analysis was performed with the tcR package in R, normalizing sharing by the product of cloneset sizes. To study raw recombination free of thymic and clonal selection effects, out-of-frame nonproductive sequences were analyzed. TCRdb reprocessed the public reads (quality trimming at Q25 with fastp, clone calling with MiXCR) and kept in-frame beta chains. Rows with a matching CDR3 protein are joined into one entry that keeps the most common DNA and genes. The V and J calls come from TCRdb's annotation, not from the publication. The sample has 1.5 million to 2 million distinct CDR3 sequences on record, less than 35% of them singletons. About 0.27% of the sample belongs to the ten largest clones.

The chain joins TRBV11-2 to TRBJ2-1; 8 junctional bases match TRBD2. Sequenced material: cord blood. This TCR derives from a newborn girl in good health. In nucleotide form, the sequence is TGTGCCAGCAGCTTGGGACTAGGGGCTGGCGGGCAGTTCTTC. Translated, this gives CASSLGLGAGGQFF.